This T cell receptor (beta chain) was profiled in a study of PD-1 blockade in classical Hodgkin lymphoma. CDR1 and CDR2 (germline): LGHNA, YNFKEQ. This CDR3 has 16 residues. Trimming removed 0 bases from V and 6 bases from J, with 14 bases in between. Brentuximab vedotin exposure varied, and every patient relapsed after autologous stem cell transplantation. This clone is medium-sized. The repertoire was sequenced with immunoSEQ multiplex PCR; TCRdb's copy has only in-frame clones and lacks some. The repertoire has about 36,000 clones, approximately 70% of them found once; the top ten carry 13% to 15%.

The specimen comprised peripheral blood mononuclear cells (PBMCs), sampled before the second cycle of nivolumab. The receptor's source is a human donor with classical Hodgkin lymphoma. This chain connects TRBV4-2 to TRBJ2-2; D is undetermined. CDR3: CASSQDRASRAGELFF. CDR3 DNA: TGTGCCAGCAGCCAAGATAGAGCCAGCCGTGCCGGGGAGCTGTTTTTT.